The present TCR beta chain was sequenced within a study of blood T cell repertoires in COVID-19. Study-wide background: Samples came from the United States, Italy and Spain, spanning acute and convalescent COVID-19. The analysed material was cDNA or gDNA that came from T cells, B-cell-depleted T cells, or PBMCs.

Trimming left V 3 bases short and J 3 bases short, with 9 bases between. The CDR3 contains 15 residues. CDR1 and CDR2 from the germline V gene are MDHEN and SYDVKM. In the study's own analysis: The authors estimated nucleated cell counts from reference gene primer amplification. Repertoires were generated with immunoSEQ multiplex PCR, while TCRdb's copy carries only in-frame clones and drops some. The V and J calls and the clone size are those of that table, but D and trimming were determined from the DNA. The sample has about 100,000 clones, around 82% seen once. The sample was peripheral blood. The clonotype was recovered from a human donor in a cohort sampled during active COVID-19. The rearrangement links TRBV28 to TRBJ1-6, with no clear D. The CDR3 reads CASSLFAGYNSPLHF. The CDR3 DNA reads as TGTGCCAGCAGTTTGTTCGCAGGCTATAATTCACCCCTCCACTTT.